This TCR beta chain comes out of a study of cytomegalovirus exposure and HLA in healthy donors. Sequencing was performed with immunoSEQ multiplex PCR; in TCRdb, only in-frame clones are kept and a portion is missing. The sample records 200,000 or so clones, roughly 84% being singletons. Specimen: PBMCs. This sequence originates from a woman in her twenties or thirties in good health and CMV-seropositive.

This CDR3 reads CASSLDRAGNTIYF. DNA for the CDR3: TGTGCCAGCAGCCTTGACAGGGCTGGAAACACCATATATTTT. V gene TRBV11-2 combines with J gene TRBJ1-3; 7 bases are shared with TRBD1. The CDR3 runs to 14 residues. CDR1 is SGHAT, CDR2 FQNNGV, per germline. The ends lost 5 bases at V and 2 bases at J; junction bases unmatched: 3.